This T cell receptor beta chain derives from a study of response to subunit inactivated influenza vaccine. Whole-study findings and limits: The authors proposed limited new T cell recruitment per seasonal influenza vaccination.

Trimming shortened V by 6 bases and J by 3 bases, and 12 bases separated the two germline ends. The germline V gene encodes CDR1 SGHTA and CDR2 FQGNSA. The CDR3 runs to 13 residues. MiXCR was run by TCRdb on the RT-PCR reads, yielding one entry per CDR3 protein. The table shows 650,000 or so distinct CDR3 sequences, with 12% to 15% occurring only once. This clonotype has at least ten counts. Its antigen remains unidentified. This chain uses TRBV7-2 with TRBJ2-7; D may be TRBD1 (5 bases). The material sequenced was PBMCs from blood, taken approximately 15 days before vaccination. This sequence originates from a man aged 45 to 65 who received an inactivated influenza vaccine. In DNA, the CDR3 is TGTGCCAGCAGTCGCCAGGGTAGCTACGAGCAGTACTTC. It is translated as CASSRQGSYEQYF.